What follows is one TCR beta chain and its context. Antigen: not known. This CDR3 is built from 15 residues. Germline CDR1 MNHNS, CDR2 SASEGT. The V and J ends lost 1 base and 4 bases respectively, with 8 bases between them. The authors extracted RNA and reverse transcribed it into cDNA as the sequencing template. TCRdb keeps only in-frame clones here, not all; method: immunoSEQ multiplex PCR. The data show over 85,000 clones, under 70% seen once. The data stem from a study of CD8+ T cells in alopecia areata. Overall study context: Scoring of treated patients' severity used the percentage of affected scalp area.

Study conclusions and caveats: Scalp clonality dropped significantly under tofacitinib, as did expanded CD8+ top-100 clones. The treated group had a single nonresponder, limiting CD8+ expansion-response conclusions.

Treatment specified: oral pan-JAK inhibitor, 5-10 mg twice daily. This clonotype was obtained from a human donor with alopecia areata. Sample: CD8+ T cells sorted from blood, taken at week 4, from a patient treated with tofacitinib. The chain employs TRBV6-1 and TRBJ2-6; no clear D. This CDR3 reads CASSEGGSGANVLTF. DNA for the CDR3: TGTGCCAGCAGTGAAGGTGGGTCCGGGGCCAACGTCCTGACTTTC.